Sequencing of this T cell receptor (beta chain) was carried out in a study of blood T cells in healthy people across ages. Note on this clonotype: Antigen unknown.

Findings and caveats of the study: Diversity figures derived from one million T cells were judged to underestimate the true value.

The CDR3 is 17 amino acids. Looked up from germline, CDR1 is SGHVS and CDR2 is FNYEAQ. The V gene end was trimmed by 2 bases and the J gene end by 4 bases; junction bases not matched to a gene: 11. The use of a sample-barcoded 5' primer and a J-beta primer mix characterized a second PCR of roughly 6 to 12 cycles. Via MiXCR, TCRdb re-called the 5' RACE reads, giving one row per CDR3 protein. The data show approximately 1.5 million distinct CDR3 sequences, with less than 45% seen just once and over 3.5% held by the top ten. Whenever a sample was processed, at least 6 million PBMCs were isolated. The chain has TRBV7-6 and TRBJ2-3; 8 bases agree with TRBD1. This TCR was sampled from a woman aged 18-29 years in good health. The sample consisted of blood. In DNA, the CDR3 is TGTGCCAGCAGCTTAAGATGGGGGCAGGGGGCTTCAGATACGCAGTATTTT. This translates into CASSLRWGQGASDTQYF.